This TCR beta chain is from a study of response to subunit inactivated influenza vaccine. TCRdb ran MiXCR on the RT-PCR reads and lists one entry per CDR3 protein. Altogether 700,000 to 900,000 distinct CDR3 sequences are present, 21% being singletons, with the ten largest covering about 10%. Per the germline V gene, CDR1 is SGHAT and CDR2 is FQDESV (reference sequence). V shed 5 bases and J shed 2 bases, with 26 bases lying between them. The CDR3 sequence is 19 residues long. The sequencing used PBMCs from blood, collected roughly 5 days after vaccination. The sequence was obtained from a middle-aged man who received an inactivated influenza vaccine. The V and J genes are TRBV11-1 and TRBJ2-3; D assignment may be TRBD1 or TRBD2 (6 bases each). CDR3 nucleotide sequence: TGTGCCAGCAGCCCGAGGGGCTGGTCAAACGGGGGCTTCACAGATACGCAGTATTTT. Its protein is CASSPRGWSNGGFTDTQYF.